The next 13 T cell receptor beta chains were all read from a single sample in a study of CD8 T cells in Susac syndrome. Random hexamers were used to reverse transcribe roughly 0.45 to 1 ug of RNA. In TCRdb, the immunoSEQ multiplex PCR reads were re-called with MiXCR into one record per CDR3 protein. The sample holds about 89,000 distinct CDR3 sequences, over 80% seen once. The sample consisted of CD8+ T cells from PBMCs. Every receptor here comes from a human donor in good health.

The V gene is TRBV29-1, the J gene TRBJ2-7, with D possibly TRBD1 on 6 matching bases. This CDR3 has 13 amino acids. The germline V gene has CDR1 SQVTM and CDR2 ANQGSEA. Trimming pared 5 bases from V and 3 bases from J, leaving 14 bases between. The CDR3 DNA reads TGCAGCGTTTCAGGGGTCGACTACTACGAGCAGTACTTC. It codes for CSVSGVDYYEQYF.

The rearrangement uses TRBV2 and TRBJ1-1; no clear D gene. There are 13 residues in the CDR3. Germline V CDR1 and CDR2: SNHLY, FYNNEI. Between the trimmed V and J ends, which lost 6 bases and 6 bases, there was a span of 14 bases. The CDR3 loop reads CASSTPGSAEAFF. CDR3 coding DNA: TGTGCCAGCAGCACACCGGGATCGGCTGAAGCTTTCTTT.

The chain links TRBV6-5 to TRBJ1-6, with 8 bases fitting TRBD1. V trimming: 5 bases; J trimming: 9 bases; junction bases outside the gene matches: 6. The CDR3 has 14 amino acids. In germline, CDR1 is MNHEY, CDR2 SVGAGI. The chain's CDR3 is CASSTRTGISPLHF. As DNA, the CDR3 is TGTGCCAGCAGTACCCGGACAGGGATTTCACCCCTCCACTTT.

This chain links TRBV11-1 with TRBJ2-7; 8 bases are shared with TRBD1. The CDR3 spans 15 residues. Germline V CDR1 and CDR2: SGHAT, FQDESV (reference sequence). V lost 0 bases and J lost 3; bases outside the gene matches: 4. CDR3 bases: TGTGCCAGCAGCTTAGCGAGTGACAGGGGCTACGAGCAGTACTTC. Amino acids: CASSLASDRGYEQYF.

A few counts support this clonotype. The chain has TRBV6-5 and TRBJ2-7, with D perhaps matching TRBD2 (6 bases). Deletions cut 8 bases from V and 4 bases from J, with 9 bases between. The CDR3 extends over 11 amino acids. Germline CDR1 and CDR2: MNHEY and SVGAGI. CDR3 sequence reads: CASGTSYEQYF. As DNA, the CDR3 is TGTGCCAGCGGGACTTCTTACGAGCAGTACTTC.

This chain uses TRBV7-9 with TRBJ2-7, with D unclear. CDR1 SEHNR and CDR2 FQNEAQ come from the germline V gene (reference sequence). V was clipped by 2 bases and J by 3 bases, with 8 bases between them. The CDR3 covers 13 residues. This CDR3 is CASSLSTYYEQYF. CDR3 DNA sequence: TGTGCCAGCAGCTTATCTACTTACTACGAGCAGTACTTC.

The V and J genes are TRBV7-9 and TRBJ1-6, with a possible D match to TRBD1 (6 bases). V lost 1 base and J 7 bases, leaving 14 bases between the germline ends. CDR3 length: 16 amino acids. The germline gives CDR1 SEHNR, CDR2 FQNEAQ (reference sequence). CDR3 in DNA: TGTGCCAGCAGCTTAGGGTCCGGGGGCAGGAATTCACCCCTCCACTTT. Translated: CASSLGSGGRNSPLHF.

The chain recombines TRBV12-5 with TRBJ1-1, with 10 bases aligning to TRBD1. V shed 5 bases and J 9 bases; nucleotides not matched to a gene: 12. The CDR3 contains 15 residues. Germline CDR1 and CDR2: LGHNT and FRNRAP. The DNA for the CDR3 is TGTGCTAGTGGTACCACCGGGACAGGGGACACCAAAGCTTTCTTT. Residues: CASGTTGTGDTKAFF.

The chain joins TRBV20-1 to TRBJ2-2; the match to TRBD1 covers 7 bases. Germline lookup yields CDR1 DFQATT and CDR2 SNEGSKA (reference sequence). The CDR3 is made up of 14 amino acids. V shed 5 bases and J 0 bases; nucleotides not matched to a gene: 3. The CDR3 region has the DNA TGCAGTGCTCGGGACAGATCGAACACCGGGGAGCTGTTTTTT. Its translation: CSARDRSNTGELFF.

The chain carries TRBV20-1 and TRBJ1-5, with D uncertain. The CDR3 has 15 amino acids. With 0 bases removed from V and 6 bases from J, the gap between germline ends came to 15 bases. Germline V gene lookup returns CDR1 DFQATT and CDR2 SNEGSKA (reference sequence). CDR3 amino acids: CSARDFGLNRQPQHF. The CDR3 nucleotides are TGCAGTGCTAGAGATTTCGGGCTTAACCGTCAGCCCCAGCATTTT.

This chain joins TRBV6-1 and TRBJ1-2, with 7 bases identical to TRBD1. Losses at the gene ends were 2 bases for V and 6 bases for J; bases not matched to a gene: 15. CDR3 length: 17 residues. Germline CDR1 and CDR2: MNHNS and SASEGT. The CDR3 protein is CASSERWTGGGRDGYTF. CDR3 nucleotide sequence: TGTGCCAGCAGTGAAAGGTGGACAGGAGGGGGCAGGGATGGCTACACCTTC.

The V gene is TRBV6-5, the J gene TRBJ2-3; D gene unclear. CDR1 is MNHEY and CDR2 is SVGAGI in the germline V gene. The CDR3 extends over 14 amino acids. The germline V and J ends were trimmed by 0 bases and 8 bases, with 12 bases remaining between them. CDR3 sequence reads: CASSYSGSWATQYF. The DNA of the CDR3 is TGTGCCAGCAGTTACTCCGGCTCCTGGGCTACGCAGTATTTT.

The genes are TRBV21-1 and TRBJ1-1; the table's D call, TRBD1, was not checked against the DNA. TRBV21-1 is a pseudogene. This CDR3 is built from 13 residues. The chain's CDR3 is CASSGQGRPEAFF. The CDR3 DNA is TGTGCCAGCAGCGGGCAGGGGCGGCCTGAAGCTTTCTTT.